Included here is one T cell receptor beta chain sequence, with context. The sample originates from a study of blood T cell repertoires in COVID-19. As for the study in general: From the United States, Italy and Spain came samples of acute and convalescent COVID-19. In each case, the material was cDNA or gDNA derived from T cells, B-cell-depleted T cells, or PBMCs.

Methods used by the authors: Reference gene primer amplification yielded estimated nucleated cell counts. Some clones are missing from TCRdb's copy, which holds only in-frame ones; the method was immunoSEQ multiplex PCR. V, J and clone size derive from that table, while D and trimming were established from the DNA sequence. The data hold roughly 150,000 clones, with almost 80% observed a single time. This CDR3 has 15 amino acids. CDR1 and CDR2 from the germline V gene are SNHLY and FYNNEI. The chain couples TRBV2 to TRBJ1-6, with D tentatively TRBD1 (6 bases). What was sequenced was peripheral blood. This TCR was sampled from a man aged 55 to 69 who had recovered from COVID-19. As DNA, the CDR3 is TGTGCTCTACGGGCACCGGCAGGGGAAGATTCACCCCTCCACTTT. This gives the protein CALRAPAGEDSPLHF.